These 32 T cell receptor beta chains came from one sample sequenced in a study of blood T cell repertoires in COVID-19. TCRdb's copy holds only in-frame clones and misses some; the assay was immunoSEQ multiplex PCR. The sample lists 160,000 or so clones, 65% to 90% seen once, with less than 2% in the top ten. The specimen was peripheral blood. The receptors come from a human donor in a cohort sampled during active COVID-19.

In DNA form, the CDR3 reads TGTGCCAGCAGCTTATCCGGGACAGGTTCCTACGAGCAGTACTTC. This translates into CASSLSGTGSYEQYF. This chain joins TRBV7-3 and TRBJ2-7; 8 bases fit TRBD1. This CDR3 is built from 15 residues. Germline lookup yields CDR1 SGHTA and CDR2 FQGTGA. The V gene end was trimmed by 2 bases and the J gene end by 1 base; junction bases not matched to a gene: 4.

This chain connects TRBV28 to TRBJ1-5, with 8 bases matching TRBD1. V shed 8 bases, J shed 2 bases, and the junction held 5 bases outside the gene matches. This CDR3 contains 14 residues. Germline-derived CDR1 and CDR2 are MDHEN and SYDVKM. CDR3 in amino acids: CASETGVGNQPQHF. As DNA, the CDR3 is TGTGCCAGCGAGACAGGGGTTGGCAATCAGCCCCAGCATTTT.

The V call is TRBV12-3 or TRBV12-4, the J call TRBJ2-3; D remains unclear. The CDR3 sequence is 13 residues long. V was trimmed by 5 bases and J by 2 bases, leaving 8 bases between them. CDR3: CASSPPVTDTQYF. In DNA, the CDR3 is TGTGCCAGCAGTCCCCCTGTCACAGATACGCAGTATTTT.

This clone was found once. J is TRBJ1-2 and V is TRBV29-1; TRBD1 matches at 8 bases. The CDR3 covers 12 residues. Germline CDR1 reads SQVTM; CDR2 reads ANQGSEA. V gave up 6 bases and J gave up 8 bases; unmatched junction bases: 8. CDR3 sequence (DNA): TGCAGCGTCACGGACAGGGCTAAAGGCTACACCTTC. Its translation: CSVTDRAKGYTF.

The chain couples TRBV18 to TRBJ2-7, with TRBD1 matching over 9 bases. J gave up 2 bases and V 6 bases, and 8 bases lay outside the gene matches. Germline V gene data show CDR1 as KGHSH and CDR2 as LQKENI. The CDR3 consists of 15 residues. For the CDR3, the DNA is TGTGCCAGCTCTCCCGGGACAGGGACGACCTACGAGCAGTACTTC. This encodes CASSPGTGTTYEQYF.

This chain uses TRBV7-9 with TRBJ2-1; D is ambiguous. Trimming took off 1 base at V and 3 bases at J, with 7 bases between the two ends. This CDR3 spans 14 amino acids. Germline V gene sequence: CDR1 SEHNR, CDR2 FQNEAQ (reference sequence). CDR3 nucleotides: TGTGCCAGCAGCTTAGATGGCAACTACAATGAGCAGTTCTTC. Amino acids: CASSLDGNYNEQFF. Full variable domain (outside the CDR3, taken from reference TRBV7-9 and TRBJ2-1): DTGVSQNPRHKITKRGQNVTFRCDPISEHNRLYWYRQTLGQGPEFLTYFQNEAQLEKSRLLSDRFSAERPKGSFSTLEIQRTEQGDSAMYLCASSLDGNYNEQFFGPGTRLTVL.

The chain joins TRBV5-6 to TRBJ2-3, with D possibly TRBD2 on 5 matching bases. The CDR3 totals 11 residues. With 4 bases removed from V and 6 bases from J, the gap between germline ends came to 6 bases. CDR1 is SGHDT and CDR2 is YYEEEE in the germline V gene. The CDR3 loop reads CASSRGDTQYF. The DNA for the CDR3 is TGTGCCAGCAGCCGAGGGGATACGCAGTATTTT.

The CDR3 DNA reads TGTGCCAGCAGCCAAGATCACGGTGACACAGATACGCAGTATTTT. Translated, it gives CASSQDHGDTDTQYF. The chain uses TRBV3-1 (or the pseudogene TRBV3-2) and TRBJ2-3; D is undetermined. V lost 0 bases, J lost 2 bases, and 9 bases lay in between. The CDR3 length is 15 residues. CDR1 is LGHDT, CDR2 YNNKEL, per germline (reference sequence).

The CDR3 DNA reads TGTGCCAGCACCCCTCTAGCGAGCCTTAGCTCCTACAATGAGCAGTTCTTC. Translating it yields CASTPLASLSSYNEQFF. The chain recombines TRBV28 with TRBJ2-1, with D maybe TRBD2 (6 bases). The germline V gene encodes CDR1 MDHEN and CDR2 SYDVKM. The V end was cut by 7 bases, the J end by 0 bases, with 19 bases between. CDR3 length: 17 residues. Full variable domain (outside the CDR3, taken from reference TRBV28 and TRBJ2-1): DVKVTQSSRYLVKRTGEKVFLECVQDMDHENMFWYRQDPGLGLRLIYFSYDVKMKEKGDIPEGYSVSREKKERFSLILESASTNQTSMYLCASTPLASLSSYNEQFFGPGTRLTVL.

CDR3 DNA sequence: TGTGCCAGCAGCGTAGGCACAGAGTACGAGCAGTACTTC. It specifies CASSVGTEYEQYF. The genes are TRBV9 and TRBJ2-7, with D unresolved. The CDR3 is 13 residues long. Germline CDR1 reads SGDLS; CDR2 reads YYNGEE. The V and J ends lost 0 bases and 4 bases respectively, with 8 bases between them.

The chain employs TRBV10-2 and TRBJ1-2; 8 nucleotides line up with TRBD1. The J segment lost 3 bases and the V segment lost 7 bases, leaving 7 bases of the junction unmatched. This CDR3 has 14 residues. The germline V gene encodes CDR1 WSHSY and CDR2 SAAADI. CDR3 nucleotides: TGCGCCAGCACGGGGGACAGGTCTTACTATGGCTACACCTTC. It codes for CASTGDRSYYGYTF.

A remark on this clone: Additional DNA sequences in this sample encode the identical CDR3. The rearrangement links TRBV19 to TRBJ2-7; 12 bases line up with TRBD1. CDR1 LNHDA and CDR2 SQIVND come from the germline V gene (reference sequence). Unmatched junction bases numbered 2, after V lost 5 bases and J lost 0 bases. CDR3 size: 15 residues. CDR3 DNA: TGTGCCAGTAGTCCGGGACAGGGGGCCTCCTACGAGCAGTACTTC. Translated, it gives CASSPGQGASYEQYF. Looking up the rest from reference TRBV19 and TRBJ2-7 gives the full variable domain: DGGITQSPKYLFRKEGQNVTLSCEQNLNHDAMYWYRQDPGQGLRLIYYSQIVNDFQKGDIAEGYSVSREKKESFPLTVTSAQKNPTAFYLCASSPGQGASYEQYFGPGTRLTVT.

This chain connects TRBV11-2 to TRBJ2-1; D is perhaps TRBD1 (6 bases). The CDR3 has 15 amino acids. V was pared by 3 bases and J by 5 bases, with 14 bases between. Germline V CDR1 and CDR2: SGHAT, FQNNGV. In nucleotides, the CDR3 is TGTGCCAGCAGCTTCTATGAGGGGGTGAACAATGAGCAGTTCTTC. It is translated as CASSFYEGVNNEQFF.

The gene calls are TRBV6-1 and TRBJ2-7; TRBD1 matches at 9 bases. Germline V gives CDR1 MNHNS, CDR2 SASEGT. With 2 bases clipped from V and 2 bases from J, the junction kept 4 bases outside the gene matches. The CDR3 is 15 residues long. This CDR3 is CASSEWDREPYEQYF. CDR3 bases: TGTGCCAGCAGTGAATGGGACAGGGAACCCTACGAGCAGTACTTC.

The rearrangement joins TRBV6-2 or TRBV6-3 to TRBJ1-1; TRBD1 aligns across 9 bases. V was clipped by 6 bases and J by 0 bases; unmatched bases: 11. The CDR3 has 17 amino acids. Looked up from germline, CDR1 is MNHEY and CDR2 is SVGEGT. The CDR3 nucleotides read TGTGCCAGCAGCTGGGACAGGGCGAACGCGTTGAACACTGAAGCTTTCTTT. Encoded protein: CASSWDRANALNTEAFF.

The CDR3 DNA follows: TGTGCCAGCAGTGATGGGACTAGCGGGGGAAGAAATGAGCAGTTCTTC. This translates into CASSDGTSGGRNEQFF. The chain couples TRBV25-1 to TRBJ2-1; TRBD2 aligns across 14 bases. Unmatched junction bases numbered 5, after V lost 3 bases and J lost 7 bases. Germline loops: CDR1 MGHDK, CDR2 SYGVNS. The CDR3 runs to 16 residues.

This rearrangement joins TRBV13 to TRBJ2-7; 10 positions match TRBD2. The germline gives CDR1 PRHDT, CDR2 FYEKMQ (reference sequence). The CDR3 sequence is 16 residues long. J lost 4 bases, V lost 5 bases, and 11 bases had no gene match. CDR3 coding DNA: TGTGCCAGCAGCATTACTAGCGGGATTTTCTCGTACGAGCAGTACTTC. Translating it yields CASSITSGIFSYEQYF. Filled out from reference TRBV13 and TRBJ2-7, the complete variable domain reads AAGVIQSPRHLIKEKRETATLKCYPIPRHDTVYWYQQGPGQDPQFLISFYEKMQSDKGSIPDRFSAQQFSDYHSELNMSSLELGDSALYFCASSITSGIFSYEQYFGPGTRLTVT.

The V gene is TRBV2, the J gene TRBJ1-2; D may be TRBD1 (5 bases). V was clipped by 0 bases and J by 4 bases, with 15 bases between them. The CDR3 has 16 residues. Germline CDR1 is SNHLY and CDR2 is FYNNEI. CDR3 protein: CASSEALSIGGYGYTF. The CDR3 DNA reads as TGTGCCAGCAGTGAAGCGCTTTCTATCGGGGGCTATGGCTACACCTTC.

V is TRBV29-1 and J is TRBJ2-7; no definite D call. There are 11 residues in the CDR3. Per germline, CDR1 SQVTM and CDR2 ANQGSEA. V lost 7 bases and J 3 bases, leaving 10 bases between the germline ends. The CDR3 region has the DNA TGCAGCGCCGGCCCCGGCTACGAGCAGTACTTC. Translation: CSAGPGYEQYF.

The V call is TRBV7-9, the J call TRBJ1-6; D not certain. CDR3 size: 15 residues. The V and J ends lost 1 base and 0 bases respectively, with 4 bases between them. Germline values: CDR1 SEHNR, CDR2 FQNEAQ (reference sequence). CDR3 DNA: TGTGCCAGCAGCTTAGATAACTCCTATAATTCACCCCTCCACTTT. Its translation is CASSLDNSYNSPLHF.

This clone was detected only a few times. The gene calls are TRBV5-1 and TRBJ2-7, with 7 bases aligning to TRBD2. The V and J ends lost 3 bases and 2 bases, in that order; junction bases with no gene match: 11. The CDR3 spans 16 residues. From germline, CDR1 is SGHRS and CDR2 YFSETQ. CDR3 residues: CASSSRGGYGTYEQYF. In DNA form, the CDR3 reads TGCGCCAGCAGCTCGAGGGGAGGGTACGGTACCTACGAGCAGTACTTC.

The CDR3 spells CASSPGTGEQNIQYF. CDR3 nucleotides: TGTGCCAGCTCACCGGGGACAGGGGAGCAAAACATTCAGTACTTC. The rearrangement joins TRBV18 to TRBJ2-4; 10 positions agree with TRBD1. The ends lost 3 bases at V and 5 bases at J; junction bases unmatched: 4. The CDR3 is made up of 15 amino acids. Germline loops: CDR1 KGHSH, CDR2 LQKENI.

The chain uses TRBV27 and TRBJ2-3; 9 bases are a match to TRBD1. The CDR3 totals 14 residues. CDR1 and CDR2 from the germline V gene are MNHEY and SMNVEV (reference sequence). V was pared by 4 bases and J by 5 bases, with 4 bases of the junction left unmatched. The CDR3 DNA reads TGTGCCAGCAGTTGGGGACAGGGAGTAGATACGCAGTATTTT. Its protein product is CASSWGQGVDTQYF.

The chain joins TRBV4-2 to TRBJ2-7; 8 nucleotides align to TRBD2. CDR3 length: 15 residues. V gave up 1 base and J gave up 4 bases; unmatched junction bases: 6. Germline V gives CDR1 LGHNA, CDR2 YNFKEQ. Here the CDR3 reads CASSQGIAGSYEQYF. The CDR3 coding sequence is TGTGCCAGCAGCCAAGGAATAGCGGGAAGTTACGAGCAGTACTTC.

This clone has a handful of counts. V usage is TRBV18 and J usage is TRBJ1-1; TRBD1 matches 7 bases. The J segment lost 2 bases and the V segment lost 5 bases, leaving 8 bases of the junction unmatched. The CDR3 length is 15 residues. The V gene's germline CDR1 is KGHSH and CDR2 LQKENI. The CDR3 loop reads CASSYRGGGNTEAFF. In DNA, the CDR3 is TGTGCCAGCTCATACAGGGGCGGAGGAAACACTGAAGCTTTCTTT.

The chain couples TRBV27 to TRBJ1-5; unclear D gene. V dropped 6 bases and J dropped 5 bases, with 17 bases sitting between them. The CDR3 runs 15 residues. The V gene's germline CDR1 is MNHEY and CDR2 SMNVEV (reference sequence). The CDR3 DNA is TGTGCCAGCAGCCTCGGGGAAGGACCCTATCAGCCCCAGCATTTT. Translated: CASSLGEGPYQPQHF.

The chain couples TRBV4-2 to TRBJ1-3; D not certain. CDR1 and CDR2 from the germline V gene are LGHNA and YNFKEQ. CDR3 size: 14 residues. V was trimmed by 1 base and J by 4 bases, leaving 8 bases between them. The CDR3 protein is CASSQAGEGNTIYF. As DNA, the CDR3 is TGTGCCAGCAGCCAAGCCGGAGAGGGAAACACCATATATTTT.

This rearrangement joins TRBV15 to TRBJ2-1; the D gene is possibly TRBD2 (6 bases). This CDR3 has 12 residues. CDR1 LNHNV and CDR2 YYDKDF come from the germline V gene (reference sequence). The germline V and J ends were trimmed by 0 bases and 10 bases, with 7 bases remaining between them. The CDR3 DNA follows: TGTGCCACCAGCAGAGACAGCGGGGAGCAGTTCTTC. Translation: CATSRDSGEQFF. Supplemented by reference TRBV15 and TRBJ2-1, the full variable domain reads DAMVIQNPRYQVTQFGKPVTLSCSQTLNHNVMYWYQQKSSQAPKLLFHYYDKDFNNEADTPDNFQSRRPNTSFCFLDIRSPGLGDTAMYLCATSRDSGEQFFGPGTRLTVL.

The rearrangement uses TRBV7-2 and TRBJ2-1; D is possibly TRBD1 (5 bases). This CDR3 has 16 residues. V was pared by 5 bases and J by 3 bases, with 17 bases between. Germline CDR1 SGHTA, CDR2 FQGNSA. DNA of the CDR3: TGTGCCAGCAGCGTAGGCAGGGTGGGATTCTACAATGAGCAGTTCTTC. As protein: CASSVGRVGFYNEQFF. Complete variable domain (other parts from reference TRBV7-2 and TRBJ2-1): GAGVSQSPSNKVTEKGKDVELRCDPISGHTALYWYRQSLGQGLEFLIYFQGNSAPDKSGLPSDRFSAERTGGSVSTLTIQRTQQEDSAVYLCASSVGRVGFYNEQFFGPGTRLTVL.

J is TRBJ1-2 and V is TRBV7-9, with 7 bases matching TRBD1. J lost 4 bases, V lost 6 bases, and 8 bases had no gene match. CDR3 length equals 14 residues. CDR1 is SEHNR and CDR2 is FQNEAQ in the germline V gene (reference sequence). The CDR3 nucleotides are TGTGCCAGCAGTCACCCGGGACAGCTCTATGGCTACACCTTC. Encoded protein: CASSHPGQLYGYTF.

A single count supports this clone. The chain is built from TRBV18 and TRBJ1-1; TRBD1 matches 8 bases. After removal of 2 bases from V and 9 bases from J, the junction contained 8 bases not matched to a gene. This CDR3 comprises 14 residues. From germline, CDR1 is KGHSH and CDR2 LQKENI. This CDR3 reads CASSPGGQEEKAFF. The CDR3 nucleotides are TGTGCCAGCTCACCAGGGGGACAGGAGGAAAAAGCTTTCTTT.

The table lists this clone with a count of one. The CDR3 bases are TGTGCCAGCAGTCTCGACAGGGCCAGCACAGATACGCAGTATTTT. Translating gives CASSLDRASTDTQYF. V is TRBV2 and J is TRBJ2-3; 7 nucleotides align to TRBD1. Germline loops: CDR1 SNHLY, CDR2 FYNNEI. CDR3 length: 15 residues. Trimming took 5 bases from V and 0 from J; bases not matched to a gene: 5.